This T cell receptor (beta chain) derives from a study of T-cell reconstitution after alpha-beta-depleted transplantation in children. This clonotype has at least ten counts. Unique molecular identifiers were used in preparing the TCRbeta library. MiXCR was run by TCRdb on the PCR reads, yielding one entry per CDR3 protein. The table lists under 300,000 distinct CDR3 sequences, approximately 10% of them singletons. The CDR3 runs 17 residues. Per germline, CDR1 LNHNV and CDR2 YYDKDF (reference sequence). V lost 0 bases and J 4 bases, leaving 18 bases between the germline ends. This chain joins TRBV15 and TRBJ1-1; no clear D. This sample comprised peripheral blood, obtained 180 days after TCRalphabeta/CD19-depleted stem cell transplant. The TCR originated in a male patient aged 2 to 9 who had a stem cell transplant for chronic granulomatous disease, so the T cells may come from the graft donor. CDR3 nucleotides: TGTGCCACCAGCAGAGATCTCTGGCCATTAAAGGGCACTGAAGCTTTCTTT. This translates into CATSRDLWPLKGTEAFF.